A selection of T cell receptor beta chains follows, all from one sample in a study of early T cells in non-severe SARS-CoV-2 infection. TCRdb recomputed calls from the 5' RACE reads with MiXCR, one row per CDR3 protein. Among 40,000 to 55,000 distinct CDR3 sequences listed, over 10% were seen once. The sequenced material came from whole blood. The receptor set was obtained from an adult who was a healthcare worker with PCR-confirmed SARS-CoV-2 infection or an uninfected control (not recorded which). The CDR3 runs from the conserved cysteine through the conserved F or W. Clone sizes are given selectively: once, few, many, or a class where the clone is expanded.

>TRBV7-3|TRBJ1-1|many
CASSLTPSRNTEAFF
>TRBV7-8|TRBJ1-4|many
CASSGQPGQGAYEKLFF
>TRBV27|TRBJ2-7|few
CASSFLSGGGNEQYF
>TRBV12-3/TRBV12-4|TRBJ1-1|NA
CASSPDRPTEAFF
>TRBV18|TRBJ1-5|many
CASSPGQNYFAQHF
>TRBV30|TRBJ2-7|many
CASRDRVSYEQYF
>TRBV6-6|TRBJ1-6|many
CASSRQGWDSPLHF
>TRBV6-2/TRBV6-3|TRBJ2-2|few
CASMQGAGELFF
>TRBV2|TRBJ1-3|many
CASSENEITIYF
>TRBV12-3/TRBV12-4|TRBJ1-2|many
CASSLVPGSGYTF
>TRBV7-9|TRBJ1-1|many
CASSSQSDTEAFF
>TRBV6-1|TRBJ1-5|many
CASTGSAGGNQPQHF
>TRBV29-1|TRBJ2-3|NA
CSGGWGTDTQYF
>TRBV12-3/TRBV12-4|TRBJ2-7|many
CASRTDRKYEQYF
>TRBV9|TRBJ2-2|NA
CASSPRENTGELFF
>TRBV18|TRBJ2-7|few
CASSPLSGVGGEQYF
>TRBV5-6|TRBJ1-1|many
CASSLTMNTEAFF
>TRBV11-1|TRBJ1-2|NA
CASSKGVNYGYTF
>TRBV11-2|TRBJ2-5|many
CASSLGASGGQQETQYF
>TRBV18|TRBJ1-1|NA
CASSPRSRNTEAFF
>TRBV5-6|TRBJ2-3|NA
CASSLAASGTDTQYF
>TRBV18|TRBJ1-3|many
CASSPPAAGGNTIYF
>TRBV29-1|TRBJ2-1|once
CSGAGGIYDEQFF
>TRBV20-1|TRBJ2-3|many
CSARDETGSSTDTQYF
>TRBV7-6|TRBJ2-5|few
CASSLGGAGATAVQETQYF
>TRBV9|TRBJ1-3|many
CASSVGPSSGNTIYF
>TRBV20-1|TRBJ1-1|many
CSARYGTGVAFF
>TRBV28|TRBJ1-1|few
CASKVFGSMNTEAFF
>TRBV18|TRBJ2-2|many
CASSLHANTGELFF
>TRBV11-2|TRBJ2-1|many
CASSLAGSGIGNSYNEQFF
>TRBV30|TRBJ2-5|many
CAWSVGGSETQYF
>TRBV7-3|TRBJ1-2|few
CASSLTGTGDHYGYTF
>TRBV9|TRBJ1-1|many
CASSLSGSEAFF
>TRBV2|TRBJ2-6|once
CASSEALAGANVLTF
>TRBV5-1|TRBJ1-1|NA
CASSLKGRDTEAFF
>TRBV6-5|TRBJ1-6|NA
CASSYRAGGHSPLHF
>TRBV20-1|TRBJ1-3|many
CSGGHRSGNTIYF
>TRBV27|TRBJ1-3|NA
CASSKGVTGNTIYF
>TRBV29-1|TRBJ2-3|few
CSVHAFTTDTQYF
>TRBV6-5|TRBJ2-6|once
CASSYSQYSGANVLTF
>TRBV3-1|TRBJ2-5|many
CASSQDPYSGGAEETQYF
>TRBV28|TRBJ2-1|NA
CASSLSPWMGTSYNEQFF
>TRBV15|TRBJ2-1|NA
CATSRTSGHNEQFF
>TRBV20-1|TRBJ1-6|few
CSARRDSNSPLHF
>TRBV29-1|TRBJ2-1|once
CSVKPGQGLIEQFF
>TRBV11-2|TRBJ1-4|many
CASSLEREKLFF
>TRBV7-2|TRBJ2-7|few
CASSSFRSRQQYF
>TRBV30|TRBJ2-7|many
CAWRTPGARGAYEQYF
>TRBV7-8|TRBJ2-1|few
CASVLTRRSYNEQFF
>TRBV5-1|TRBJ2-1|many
CASSFTDSSYNEQFF
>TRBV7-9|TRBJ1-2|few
CASSLSTGWGYGYTF
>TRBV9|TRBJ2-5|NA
CASSAQVTPETQYF
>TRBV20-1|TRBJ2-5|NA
CSASVAEETQYF
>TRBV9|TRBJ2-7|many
CASSAGTGQYEQYF
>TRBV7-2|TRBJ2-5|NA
CASSLRDSPQETQYF
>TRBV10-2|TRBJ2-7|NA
CASSAASGSTYEQYF
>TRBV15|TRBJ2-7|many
CATSRSGRPDYEQYF